The clone carrying this T cell receptor beta chain was counted between two and nine times. The assay was immunoSEQ multiplex PCR, and TCRdb's table has in-frame clones only and misses some. The table lists about 160,000 clones, approximately 81% of them singletons. The sample is drawn from a study of cytomegalovirus exposure and HLA in healthy donors. The germline V and J ends were trimmed by 4 bases and 5 bases, with 17 bases remaining between them. This CDR3 has 15 amino acids. CDR1 MNHEY and CDR2 SMNVEV come from the germline V gene (reference sequence). The sample comprised PBMCs. The chain couples TRBV27 to TRBJ2-5; D perhaps matches TRBD2 (7 bases). This sequence originates from a man aged 25 to 40 in good health and CMV-seropositive. This chain's CDR3 is CASSYWGGQGETQYF. In nucleotides, the CDR3 is TGTGCCAGCAGTTATTGGGGGGGCCAGGGGGAGACCCAGTACTTC.